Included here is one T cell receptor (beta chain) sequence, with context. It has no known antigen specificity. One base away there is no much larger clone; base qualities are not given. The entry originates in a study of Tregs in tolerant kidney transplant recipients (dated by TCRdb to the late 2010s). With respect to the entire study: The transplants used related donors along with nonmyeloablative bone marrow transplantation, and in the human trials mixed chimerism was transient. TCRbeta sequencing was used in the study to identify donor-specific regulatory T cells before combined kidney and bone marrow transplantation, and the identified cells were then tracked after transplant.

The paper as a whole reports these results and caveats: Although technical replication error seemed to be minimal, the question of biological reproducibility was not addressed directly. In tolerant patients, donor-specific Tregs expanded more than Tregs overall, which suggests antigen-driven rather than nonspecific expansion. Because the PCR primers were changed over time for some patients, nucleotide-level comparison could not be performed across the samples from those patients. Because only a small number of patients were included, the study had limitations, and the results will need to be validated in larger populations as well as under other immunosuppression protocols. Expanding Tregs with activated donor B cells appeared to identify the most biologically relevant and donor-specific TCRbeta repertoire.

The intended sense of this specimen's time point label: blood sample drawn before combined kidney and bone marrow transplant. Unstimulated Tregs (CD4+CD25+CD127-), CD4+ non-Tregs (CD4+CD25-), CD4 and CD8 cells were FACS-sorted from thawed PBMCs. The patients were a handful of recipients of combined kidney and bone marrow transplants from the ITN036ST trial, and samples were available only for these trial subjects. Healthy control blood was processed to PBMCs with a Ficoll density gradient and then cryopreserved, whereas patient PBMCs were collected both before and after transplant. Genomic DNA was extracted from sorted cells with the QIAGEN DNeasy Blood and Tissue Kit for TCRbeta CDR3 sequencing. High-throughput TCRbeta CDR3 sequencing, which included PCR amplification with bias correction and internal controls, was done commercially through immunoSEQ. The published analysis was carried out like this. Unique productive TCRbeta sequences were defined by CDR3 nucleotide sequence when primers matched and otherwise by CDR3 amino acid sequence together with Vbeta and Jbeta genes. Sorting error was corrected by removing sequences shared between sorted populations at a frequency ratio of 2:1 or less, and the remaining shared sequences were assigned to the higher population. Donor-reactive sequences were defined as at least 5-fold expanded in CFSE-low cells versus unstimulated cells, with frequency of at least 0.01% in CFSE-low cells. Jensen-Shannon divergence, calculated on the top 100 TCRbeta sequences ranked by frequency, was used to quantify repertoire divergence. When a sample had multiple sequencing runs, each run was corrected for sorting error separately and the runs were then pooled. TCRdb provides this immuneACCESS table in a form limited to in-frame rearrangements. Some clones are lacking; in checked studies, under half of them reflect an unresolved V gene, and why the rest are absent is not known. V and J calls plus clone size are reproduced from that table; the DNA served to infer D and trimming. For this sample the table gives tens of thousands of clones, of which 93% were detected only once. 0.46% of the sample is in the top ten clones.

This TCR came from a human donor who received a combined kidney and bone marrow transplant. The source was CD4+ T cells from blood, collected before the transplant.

The DNA reads as follows: TGTGCCAGCAGCCATCAGGTGGCGGGAACAGAGACCCAGTACTTC. Its translation reads: CASSHQVAGTETQYF. The rearranged segments are TRBV7-2 and TRBJ2-5, with TRBD2 as a weak D call on 6 bases. CDR1 and CDR2, looked up from the germline V gene, are SGHTA and FQGNSA. A distance of 17 bases separates the germline ends of V and J, which lose 5 bases and 4 bases respectively. The CDR3 goes from the cysteine to the phenylalanine over 15 residues. The kept DNA is CDR3 alone, 45 bases in frame from the first base.